This TCR beta chain originates from a study of blood T cell repertoires in COVID-19. Study-wide context: The origin of the acute and convalescent COVID-19 samples was the United States, Italy and Spain. Nucleic acid was either cDNA or gDNA, and it came from T cells, B-cell-depleted T cells, or PBMCs.

Per the original data handling: Using reference gene primer amplification, nucleated cell counts were estimated. Clones were read by immunoSEQ multiplex PCR, and TCRdb kept only the in-frame ones, dropping some. D and trimming come from the DNA, and the V and J calls and clone size come from that table. The table has tens of thousands of clones, approximately 86% seen once; the top ten hold about 61%. Sequenced sample: peripheral blood. This receptor was identified in a man aged 70 or older with acute or convalescent COVID-19.

CDR3 nucleotide sequence: TGTGCCAGCAGGGAGTCAGGGGGCTTAACTAATGAAAAACTGTTTTTT. Translated, it gives CASRESGGLTNEKLFF. J is TRBJ1-4 and V is TRBV7-2, with TRBD1 identical over 8 bases. Trimming took 6 bases from V and 1 from J; bases not matched to a gene: 7. Germline V gives CDR1 SGHTA, CDR2 FQGNSA. The CDR3 has 16 amino acids.